A single sample gave rise to the 6 T cell receptor beta chains below, sequenced in a study of blood T cell repertoires in COVID-19. Some clones are missing from TCRdb's copy, which holds only in-frame ones; the method was immunoSEQ multiplex PCR. This sample yields approximately 250,000 clones, of which 75% to 90% are seen a single time; approximately 4% belongs to the top ten. What was sequenced was PBMCs or T cells enriched from blood (not recorded which). The source of these receptors is a woman under 40 with acute COVID-19.

V is TRBV4-1 and J is TRBJ1-5; D remains unclear. Between the trimmed V and J ends, which lost 1 base and 3 bases, there was a span of 4 bases. This CDR3 has 13 amino acids. Germline V CDR1 and CDR2: MGHRA, YSYEKL. CDR3 amino acids: CASSQGANQPQHF. Here the CDR3 DNA reads TGCGCCAGCAGCCAAGGGGCCAATCAGCCCCAGCATTTT.

V and J are TRBV6-1 and TRBJ1-1, with TRBD1 matching 12 bases. Germline CDR1 is MNHNS and CDR2 is SASEGT. The V and J ends lost 4 bases and 4 bases, in that order; junction bases with no gene match: 7. The CDR3 covers 16 residues. This chain's CDR3 is CASSVPGQGAGTEAFF. CDR3 nucleotide sequence: TGTGCCAGCAGTGTCCCGGGACAGGGGGCGGGCACTGAAGCTTTCTTT.

DNA of the CDR3: TGTGCCAGCTCCTCCCCGGTTCGGGGAGACTATGGCTACACCTTC. Protein sequence: CASSSPVRGDYGYTF. The chain links TRBV18 to TRBJ1-2, with no clear D. Germline V gives CDR1 KGHSH, CDR2 LQKENI. The CDR3 extends over 15 amino acids. The ends were cut back, 6 bases at V and 3 bases at J, with 17 bases in the middle.

The chain employs TRBV27 and TRBJ2-1, with D hard to call. The germline V gene encodes CDR1 MNHEY and CDR2 SMNVEV (reference sequence). Trimming removed 8 bases from V and 16 bases from J, with 12 bases in between. The CDR3 length is 9 residues. The DNA of the CDR3 is TGTGCCAGCGGTTCCTCCCTCTTCTTC. As protein: CASGSSLFF.

V gene TRBV5-4 combines with J gene TRBJ2-7; 8 bases fit TRBD1. This CDR3 spans 13 amino acids. V lost 4 bases, J lost 6 bases, and 6 bases stayed unmatched. CDR1 and CDR2 (germline): SGHNT, YYREEE (reference sequence). Written as DNA, the CDR3 is TGTGCCAGCAGCAACGGACAGGGCCGCGAGCAGTACTTC. Its protein product is CASSNGQGREQYF.

V usage is TRBV2 and J usage is TRBJ1-2; tentative D call: TRBD1 (5 bases). CDR1 and CDR2 from the germline V gene are SNHLY and FYNNEI. Deletions cut 0 bases from V and 7 bases from J, with 18 bases between. CDR3 length equals 16 residues. Here the CDR3 DNA reads TGTGCCAGCAGTGAAGCTGTGGACATCTTGCCTTCTGGCTACACCTTC. Translating gives CASSEAVDILPSGYTF.